This TCR beta chain was captured in a study of T cell changes during pregnancy in multiple sclerosis. Data came from immunoSEQ multiplex PCR; TCRdb stores just in-frame clones and leaves some out. The sample carries 52,000 or so clones, about 87% recorded once. CDR1 and CDR2 (germline): SGDLS, YYNGEE. V lost 0 bases and J lost 5; bases outside the gene matches: 4. The CDR3 totals 15 residues. The TCR comes from a female donor with multiple sclerosis, enrolled in a pregnancy study. The specimen was CD4+ T cells from peripheral blood mononuclear cells, collected in the first trimester of pregnancy. This rearrangement joins TRBV9 to TRBJ2-7; 11 nucleotides agree with TRBD2. DNA for the CDR3: TGTGCCAGCAGCGTAGGATTAGCGGGAGGGGACGAGCAGTACTTC. Protein product: CASSVGLAGGDEQYF. Drawing the rest from reference TRBV9 and TRBJ2-7, the complete variable domain is DSGVTQTPKHLITATGQRVTLRCSPRSGDLSVYWYQQSLDQGLQFLIQYYNGEERAKGNILERFSAQQFPDLHSELNLSSLELGDSALYFCASSVGLAGGDEQYFGPGTRLTVT.